This TCR beta chain derives from a study of shared clonotypes between healthy human individuals. General study points: Estimated richness was generally greater in naive than memory subsets. Naive CD4 clonotype sharing across a few donors was 4% to 5%.

The data were produced by immunoSEQ multiplex PCR, yet TCRdb's version contains in-frame clones alone and is incomplete. The repertoire has millions of clones, approximately 95% of them found once; the top ten carry roughly 1%. Terminally differentiated effector memory CD45RA+ cells were left out of the naive CD8 fraction, which was CD45RO-negative and positively selected for CCR7. The healthy adult donors were HIV-negative and reported no recent acute infections or vaccinations. Donors were Caucasian adults residing in Nashville, Tennessee, USA. Comment on this clone: Its antigen is as yet unknown. Other DNA sequences in this specimen translate into the identical CDR3.

The sequenced material came from naive CD8+ T cells sorted from blood. This clonotype was sampled from a man aged 18 to 29 in good health.

This CDR3 reads CASSLSGSVYEQYF. The DNA for the CDR3 is TGTGCCAGCAGCTTGTCCGGGTCCGTCTACGAGCAGTACTTC. The V call is TRBV5-6, the J call TRBJ2-7; D call uncertain. The length of the CDR3 is 14 residues. The V end was cut by 1 base, the J end by 3 bases, with 11 bases between. Germline CDR1 SGHDT, CDR2 YYEEEE.